One sample yielded the 14 T cell receptor beta chains listed below, sequenced in a study of blood T cell repertoires in COVID-19. Only in-frame clones appear in the TCRdb table, and some are missing; sequencing was by immunoSEQ multiplex PCR. This repertoire shows a few hundred thousand clones, about four fifths found once; its top ten account for about 5%. Sequenced sample: PBMCs or T cells enriched from blood (not recorded which). The receptor source for this set is a man aged 35 to 55 who had been exposed to COVID-19.

This sequence joins TRBV6-5 and TRBJ1-1; weak D call: TRBD1 (6 bases). The germline V and J ends were trimmed by 0 bases and 8 bases, with 7 bases remaining between them. Germline CDR1 and CDR2: MNHEY and SVGAGI. This CDR3 comprises 12 residues. CDR3 loop: CASSYSGQEAFF. For the CDR3, the DNA is TGTGCCAGCAGTTACTCTGGACAGGAAGCTTTCTTT.

This rearrangement joins TRBV11-2 to TRBJ1-2; a possible D gene is TRBD1 (6 bases). Germline-derived CDR1 and CDR2 are SGHAT and FQNNGV. The CDR3 spans 14 residues. V lost 7 bases to trimming and J lost 7 bases, with 19 bases between them. The CDR3: CASTGRQGNGGYTF. The CDR3 coding sequence is TGTGCCAGCACCGGAAGGCAGGGGAATGGTGGCTACACCTTC.

This clone was observed once. The chain combines TRBV5-4 with TRBJ2-3; D is possibly TRBD2 (7 bases). Per the germline V gene, CDR1 is SGHNT and CDR2 is YYREEE (reference sequence). The CDR3 is 15 residues long. CDR3 nucleotides: TGTGCAGGGGGGGCGGGAGTAAGGTCCACAGATACGCAGTATTTT. Its translation: CAGGAGVRSTDTQYF.

V and J are TRBV6-5 and TRBJ2-7; maybe TRBD2 (5 bases). Per the germline V gene, CDR1 is MNHEY and CDR2 is SVGAGI. V lost 7 bases and J lost 7, with 14 bases in between. The CDR3 runs to 12 residues. This chain's CDR3 is CASTEPGKEQYF. The CDR3 DNA follows: TGTGCCAGCACCGAGCCGGGAAAGGAGCAGTACTTC.

This chain joins TRBV18 and TRBJ1-1; the match to TRBD1 covers 10 bases. J lost 5 bases, V lost 3 bases, and 3 bases had no gene match. Germline V gene sequence: CDR1 KGHSH, CDR2 LQKENI. This CDR3 comprises 14 residues. The CDR3 DNA reads as TGTGCCAGCTCACCTAGGGACAGGGGAACTGAAGCTTTCTTT. It is translated as CASSPRDRGTEAFF. Based on the CDR3 plus reference TRBV18 and TRBJ1-1, the full variable domain is NAGVMQNPRHLVRRRGQEARLRCSPMKGHSHVYWYRQLPEEGLKFMVYLQKENIIDESGMPKERFSAEFPKEGPSILRIQQVVRGDSAAYFCASSPRDRGTEAFFGQGTRLTVV.

This chain links TRBV12-5 with TRBJ2-1; D is uncertain. The CDR3 totals 16 residues. Germline V gene data show CDR1 as LGHNT and CDR2 as FRNRAP. The germline V and J ends were trimmed by 0 bases and 0 bases, with 9 bases remaining between them. The CDR3 loop is CASGLVRVSSYNEQFF. CDR3 in DNA: TGTGCTAGTGGTTTGGTACGTGTCAGCTCCTACAATGAGCAGTTCTTC.

The V call is TRBV11-1, the J call TRBJ1-1; 10 positions agree with TRBD1. Germline loops: CDR1 SGHAT, CDR2 FQDESV (reference sequence). The CDR3 sequence is 15 residues long. The V gene end was trimmed by 4 bases and the J gene end by 1 base; junction bases not matched to a gene: 3. This CDR3 is CASSSWDRGNTEAFF. The DNA for the CDR3 is TGTGCCAGCAGCTCGTGGGACAGGGGGAACACTGAAGCTTTCTTT.

The chain employs TRBV11-2 and TRBJ2-7; no firm D call. Germline V lookup: CDR1 SGHAT, CDR2 FQNNGV. This CDR3 region has 13 residues. Trimming pared 2 bases from V and 4 bases from J, leaving 9 bases between. The CDR3, as DNA: TGTGCCAGCAGCTTACCCCTCCTGTACGAGCAGTACTTC. Its translation: CASSLPLLYEQYF.

This clone was observed a few times. One end of the junction is discordant with germline, which a read error may explain. V and J are TRBV24-1 and TRBJ2-1, with 9 bases identical to TRBD1. CDR3 length equals 15 residues. The V gene's germline CDR1 is KGHDR and CDR2 SFDVKD. CDR3 amino acids: CASSRAGTGLAEQFF. CDR3 sequence (DNA): TGTGCCAGCAGTCGAGCCGGGACAGGGTTAGCTGAGCAGTTCTTC.

For the CDR3, the DNA is TGTGCCAGCAGCCCACGGGGGGAAAGCAATCAGCCCCAGCATTTT. Translating it yields CASSPRGESNQPQHF. The V call is TRBV11-2, the J call TRBJ1-5; possible D gene TRBD1, 5 bases. Trimming removed 5 bases from V and 1 base from J, with 12 bases in between. The CDR3 is 15 residues long. Germline CDR1 reads SGHAT; CDR2 reads FQNNGV. Variable domain in full (rest from reference TRBV11-2 and TRBJ1-5): EAGVAQSPRYKIIEKRQSVAFWCNPISGHATLYWYQQILGQGPKLLIQFQNNGVVDDSQLPKDRFSAERLKGVDSTLKIQPAKLEDSAVYLCASSPRGESNQPQHFGDGTRLSIL.

This clone was detected only a few times. V and J are TRBV5-1 and TRBJ2-1; tentatively, D is TRBD1 (6 bases). Germline V gives CDR1 SGHRS, CDR2 YFSETQ. There are 15 residues in the CDR3. The germline V and J ends were trimmed by 4 bases and 3 bases, with 14 bases remaining between them. The CDR3 protein is CASSPSDRSYNEQFF. In nucleotides, the CDR3 is TGCGCCAGCAGCCCAAGCGACAGGAGCTACAATGAGCAGTTCTTC.

The rearrangement joins TRBV28 to TRBJ1-1; the D is unclear. This CDR3 has 11 amino acids. Germline CDR1 is MDHEN and CDR2 is SYDVKM. The V gene lost 3 bases and the J gene lost 5 bases, with 4 bases spanning the gap. In nucleotides, the CDR3 is TGTGCCAGCAGTTTCGTGACTGAAGCTTTCTTT. Its translation: CASSFVTEAFF.

The chain carries TRBV5-1 and TRBJ2-7; 9 bases map to TRBD2. After removal of 2 bases from V and 0 bases from J, the junction contained 3 bases not matched to a gene. The CDR3 totals 15 residues. CDR1 and CDR2 from the germline V gene are SGHRS and YFSETQ. CDR3: CASSLGLASSYEQYF. CDR3 DNA: TGCGCCAGCAGCTTAGGACTAGCGAGCTCCTACGAGCAGTACTTC.

V usage is TRBV7-2 and J usage is TRBJ2-7; D remains ambiguous. CDR3 length: 13 residues. Per the germline V gene, CDR1 is SGHTA and CDR2 is FQGNSA. V was clipped by 3 bases and J by 5 bases, with 11 bases between them. Here the CDR3 reads CASSFPSTDEQYF. As DNA, the CDR3 is TGTGCCAGCAGCTTCCCCTCGACTGACGAGCAGTACTTC.